Below are 9 T cell receptor beta chains sequenced from a single sample in a study of CD8+ T cells in alopecia areata. Reverse transcription of extracted RNA yielded cDNA, which provided the sequencing template. Profiled with immunoSEQ multiplex PCR; TCRdb holds only in-frame clones, not every one. Counted here are over 150,000 clones, around 56% occurring once; the ten biggest clones make up approximately 0.7%. Described treatment: oral pan-JAK inhibitor, 5-10 mg twice daily. Sequenced here: CD4+ T cells sorted from blood, sampled at week 4, from a patient treated with tofacitinib. The source of these receptors is a human donor with alopecia areata.

This clone appeared a few times. The chain uses TRBV7-2 and TRBJ2-2; 7 nucleotides line up with TRBD2. Unmatched junction bases numbered 14, after V lost 3 bases and J lost 1 base. The CDR3 contains 19 residues. Looked up from germline, CDR1 is SGHTA and CDR2 is FQGNSA. CDR3 region: CASSFWRERRWMNTGELFF. Here the CDR3 DNA reads TGTGCCAGCAGCTTTTGGCGGGAGCGGAGGTGGATGAACACCGGGGAGCTGTTTTTT.

This clone was recorded a few times. This sequence joins TRBV11-2 and TRBJ2-4; no firm D call. Trimming stripped 0 bases from V and 6 bases from J, with 3 bases between. The CDR3 is 12 amino acids. Germline-derived CDR1 and CDR2 are SGHAT and FQNNGV. This chain's CDR3 is CASSLEGNIQYF. Here the CDR3 DNA reads TGTGCCAGCAGCTTAGAGGGAAACATTCAGTACTTC.

The J gene is TRBJ1-1, the V gene TRBV11-2; tentative D call: TRBD1 (5 bases). V lost 4 bases to trimming and J lost 4 bases, with 16 bases between them. The CDR3 spans 15 residues. Germline values: CDR1 SGHAT, CDR2 FQNNGV. The CDR3 nucleotides are TGTGCCAGCAGCTCTAGGGCCACGAGGGGCACTGAAGCTTTCTTT. It yields the protein CASSSRATRGTEAFF.

V and J are TRBV7-3 and TRBJ1-1; D is possibly TRBD1 (6 bases). The V gene's germline CDR1 is SGHTA and CDR2 FQGTGA. The length of the CDR3 is 14 residues. V shed 2 bases and J shed 5 bases, with 12 bases lying between them. The CDR3 spells CASSLSGGLTEAFF. CDR3 DNA: TGTGCCAGCAGCTTATCCGGGGGGCTTACTGAAGCTTTCTTT.

The chain carries TRBV28 and TRBJ2-3; 10 bases fit TRBD2. With V trimmed by 5 bases and J by 1 base, 3 bases remained unmatched. This CDR3 has 15 amino acids. The germline gives CDR1 MDHEN, CDR2 SYDVKM. In DNA, the CDR3 is TGTGCCAGCAGTACTAGCGGGGCCGGCACAGATACGCAGTATTTT. Amino acid sequence: CASSTSGAGTDTQYF. Together with reference TRBV28 and TRBJ2-3, the CDR3 gives the full variable domain: DVKVTQSSRYLVKRTGEKVFLECVQDMDHENMFWYRQDPGLGLRLIYFSYDVKMKEKGDIPEGYSVSREKKERFSLILESASTNQTSMYLCASSTSGAGTDTQYFGPGTRLTVL.

The V and J genes are TRBV6-5 and TRBJ2-6; D is possibly TRBD1 (5 bases). The V and J ends lost 3 bases and 3 bases respectively, with 12 bases between them. The CDR3 length is 16 residues. Germline V gives CDR1 MNHEY, CDR2 SVGAGI. For the CDR3, the DNA is TGTGCCAGCAGTTATTTCAGGGATGGTGGGGCCAACGTCCTGACTTTC. Residues: CASSYFRDGGANVLTF.

This clone was observed a handful of times. The V and J genes are TRBV27 and TRBJ2-7; TRBD1 aligns across 7 bases. The V and J ends lost 5 bases and 0 bases, in that order; junction bases with no gene match: 7. The CDR3 runs 15 residues. Germline V gene sequence: CDR1 MNHEY, CDR2 SMNVEV (reference sequence). CDR3 protein: CASSPRTGNSYEQYF. In nucleotides, the CDR3 is TGTGCCAGCAGTCCCAGGACAGGCAACTCCTACGAGCAGTACTTC.

This clone was seen more than once but under ten times. This rearrangement joins TRBV29-1 to TRBJ2-1, with D hard to call. The length of the CDR3 is 11 residues. V was trimmed by 6 bases and J by 8 bases, leaving 11 bases between them. CDR1 and CDR2 (germline): SQVTM, ANQGSEA. The CDR3 coding sequence is TGCAGCGTAGTGAGAGTTGATGAGCAGTTCTTC. It encodes CSVVRVDEQFF.

In the case of this clone: One end of the junction is discordant with germline, which a read error may explain. The chain has TRBV7-7 and TRBJ2-3, with TRBD2 matching 9 bases. This CDR3 is 14 amino acids long. The germline V gene has CDR1 SSHAT and CDR2 FNYEAQ (reference sequence). The CDR3 reads CASSPGLASDTQYF. CDR3 coding DNA: TGTGCTAGCAGCCCGGGACTAGCATCAGATACGCAGTATTTT.